This T cell receptor (beta chain) was sequenced during a study of human T cells and chemical hapten exposure. The study, taken as a whole, reports: DPC sensitization left the count of TCRs above 1 in 1000 unchanged.

The V gene lost 5 bases and the J gene lost 0 bases, with 17 bases spanning the gap. The germline CDR1 and CDR2 sequences are SGHVS and FQNEAQ. This CDR3 is built from 17 residues. The library attached unique molecular identifiers to individual cDNA molecules. A single record per CDR3 protein comes from TCRdb applying MiXCR to the RACE reads. In the table there are some 50,000 distinct CDR3 sequences, about 4.5% of which are singletons. Sample time point: healthy volunteer bleed at 2 weeks. The total RNA was obtained from whole blood that was not fractionated. In this sample, this clonotype turned up many times. What it binds is unknown.

The TCR originated in a female donor in good health. Some clones in this sample may be carry-over from other donors' samples. Sample: whole blood. The chain is built from TRBV7-8 and TRBJ2-1; tentatively, D is TRBD2 (5 bases). The chain's CDR3 is CASSPGSRRSSYNEQFF. The CDR3 DNA reads as TGTGCCAGCAGCCCCGGGTCGCGGAGGAGCTCCTACAATGAGCAGTTCTTC.